This TCR beta chain was sequenced for a study of control samples from healthy donors and cancer patients. Sequencing used immunoSEQ multiplex PCR; TCRdb keeps in-frame clones, though not all of them. The sample contains 53,000 or so clones, about 90% of which appear only once. Germline V CDR1 and CDR2: MNHEY, SMNVEV (reference sequence). Trimming at V came to 3 bases and at J to 9 bases, leaving 10 bases not matched to a gene. The length of the CDR3 is 16 residues. Sequencing was performed on PBMCs. The rearrangement joins TRBV27 to TRBJ2-1, with 11 nucleotides matching TRBD2. The receptor was derived from a man in his 60s with head and neck cancer. DNA for the CDR3: TGTGCCAGCAGTTTCAGTAGCGGGGGGGCGTGGGGTGAGCAGTTCTTC. Translated, it gives CASSFSSGGAWGEQFF.